The present TCR beta chain was sequenced within a study of somatic mutations in cytotoxic T cells in rheumatoid arthritis. In the study overall: Patient blood (30 ml EDTA) was collected right after diagnosis, preceding any treatment.

The assay was immunoSEQ multiplex PCR, and TCRdb's table has in-frame clones only and misses some. The sample has 15,000 or so clones; around 72% are singletons. This CDR3 is 16 amino acids long. The germline V gene has CDR1 MDHEN and CDR2 SYDVKM. V gave up 3 bases and J gave up 3 bases; unmatched junction bases: 6. The origin of this receptor is an adult with rheumatoid arthritis. The chain links TRBV28 to TRBJ2-2; 8 bases line up with TRBD2. The source material was CD8+ T cells sorted from blood. The CDR3 here is CASSFWAGGDTGELFF. Here the CDR3 DNA reads TGTGCCAGCAGTTTCTGGGCGGGAGGTGACACCGGGGAGCTGTTTTTT.